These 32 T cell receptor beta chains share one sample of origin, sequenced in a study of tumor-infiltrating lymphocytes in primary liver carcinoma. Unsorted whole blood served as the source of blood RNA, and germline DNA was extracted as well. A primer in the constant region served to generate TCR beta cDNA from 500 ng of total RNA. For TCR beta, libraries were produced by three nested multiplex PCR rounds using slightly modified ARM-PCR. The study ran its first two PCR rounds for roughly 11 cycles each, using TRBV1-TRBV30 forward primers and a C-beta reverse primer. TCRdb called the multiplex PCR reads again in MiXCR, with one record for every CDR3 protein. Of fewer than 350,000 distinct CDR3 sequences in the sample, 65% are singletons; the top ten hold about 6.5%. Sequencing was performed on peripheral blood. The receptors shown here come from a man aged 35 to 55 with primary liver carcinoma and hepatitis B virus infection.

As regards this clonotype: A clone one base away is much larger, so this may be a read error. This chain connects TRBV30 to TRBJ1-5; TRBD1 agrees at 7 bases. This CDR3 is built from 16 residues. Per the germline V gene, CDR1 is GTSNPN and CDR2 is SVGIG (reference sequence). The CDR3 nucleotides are TGTGCCTGGAGGGGAAAGGGGGCTCTTAGCGATCAGCCCCAGCATTTT. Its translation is CAWRGKGALSDQPQHF.

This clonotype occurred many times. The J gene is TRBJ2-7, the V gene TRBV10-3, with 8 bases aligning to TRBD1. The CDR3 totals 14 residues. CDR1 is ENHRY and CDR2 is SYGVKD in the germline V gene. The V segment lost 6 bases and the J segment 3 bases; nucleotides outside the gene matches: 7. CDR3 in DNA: TGTGCCATCAGGGACAGGGACTCAAGCTACGAGCAGTACTTC. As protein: CAIRDRDSSYEQYF.

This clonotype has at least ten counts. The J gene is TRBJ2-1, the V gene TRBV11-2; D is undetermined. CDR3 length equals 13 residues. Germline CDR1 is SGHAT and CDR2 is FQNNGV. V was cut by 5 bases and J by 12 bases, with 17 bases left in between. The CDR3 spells CASSMTDGLGQFF. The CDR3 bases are TGTGCCAGCAGCATGACGGACGGGTTAGGGCAGTTCTTC. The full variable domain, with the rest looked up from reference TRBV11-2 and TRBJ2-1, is EAGVAQSPRYKIIEKRQSVAFWCNPISGHATLYWYQQILGQGPKLLIQFQNNGVVDDSQLPKDRFSAERLKGVDSTLKIQPAKLEDSAVYLCASSMTDGLGQFFGPGTRLTVL.

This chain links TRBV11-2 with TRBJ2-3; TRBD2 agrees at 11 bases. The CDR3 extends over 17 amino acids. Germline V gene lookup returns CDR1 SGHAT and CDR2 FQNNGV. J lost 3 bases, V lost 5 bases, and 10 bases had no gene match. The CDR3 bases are TGTGCCAGCAGCCTATCGACTAGCGGGGCGAGGACAGATACGCAGTATTTT. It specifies CASSLSTSGARTDTQYF.

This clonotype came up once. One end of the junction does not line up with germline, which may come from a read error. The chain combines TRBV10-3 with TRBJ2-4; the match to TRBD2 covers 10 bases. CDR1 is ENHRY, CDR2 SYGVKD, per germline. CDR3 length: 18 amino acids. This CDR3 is CAISAGTSEQPSKNIKYF. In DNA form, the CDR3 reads TGTGCCATCAGCGCTGGGACTAGCGAGCAACCTTCCAAAAACATTAAGTACTTC.

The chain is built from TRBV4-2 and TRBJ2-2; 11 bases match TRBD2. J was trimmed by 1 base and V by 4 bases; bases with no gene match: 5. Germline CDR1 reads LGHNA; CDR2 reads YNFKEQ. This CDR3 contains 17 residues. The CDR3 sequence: CASSPAGTSGNTGELFF. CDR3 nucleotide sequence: TGTGCCAGCAGCCCGGCCGGGACTAGCGGGAACACCGGGGAGCTGTTTTTT.

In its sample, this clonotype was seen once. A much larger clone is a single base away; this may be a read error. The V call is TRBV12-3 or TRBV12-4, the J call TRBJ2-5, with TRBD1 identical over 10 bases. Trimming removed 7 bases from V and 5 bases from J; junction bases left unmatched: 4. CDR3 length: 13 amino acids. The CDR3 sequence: CASTWDRGETQYF. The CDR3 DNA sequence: TGTGCCAGCACCTGGGACAGGGGTGAGACCCAGTACTTC.

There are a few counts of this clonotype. CDR3 region: CASSFRDRDEQYF. CDR3 DNA: TGTGCCAGCAGTTTCCGGGACAGGGACGAGCAGTACTTC. The chain couples TRBV12-3 or TRBV12-4 to TRBJ2-7; 9 nucleotides match TRBD1. This CDR3 spans 13 amino acids. The J segment lost 5 bases and the V segment lost 3 bases, leaving 2 bases of the junction unmatched.

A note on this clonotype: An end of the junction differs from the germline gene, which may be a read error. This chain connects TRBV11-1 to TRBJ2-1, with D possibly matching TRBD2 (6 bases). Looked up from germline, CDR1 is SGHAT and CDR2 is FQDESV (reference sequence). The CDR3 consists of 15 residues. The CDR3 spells CASSLSLEGGYEQIF. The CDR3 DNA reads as TGTGCCAGCAGCTTAAGTCTAGAGGGAGGATATGAGCAGATCTTC.

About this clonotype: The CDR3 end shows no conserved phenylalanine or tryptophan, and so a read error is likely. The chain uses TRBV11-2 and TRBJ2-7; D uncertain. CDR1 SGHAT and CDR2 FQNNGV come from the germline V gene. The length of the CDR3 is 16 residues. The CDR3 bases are TGTGTCAGCAGCTTAGTTTGGAGTTGGAGATCCTACGAGCAGTACATC. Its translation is CVSSLVWSWRSYEQYI.

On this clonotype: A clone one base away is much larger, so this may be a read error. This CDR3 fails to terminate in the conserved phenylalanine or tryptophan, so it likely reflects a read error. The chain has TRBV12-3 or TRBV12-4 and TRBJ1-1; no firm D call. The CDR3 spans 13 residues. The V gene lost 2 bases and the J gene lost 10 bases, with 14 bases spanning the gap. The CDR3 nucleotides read TGTGCCAGCAGTTTATTGTTCGGAGTTGGAGCTTTCTCT. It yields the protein CASSLLFGVGAFS.

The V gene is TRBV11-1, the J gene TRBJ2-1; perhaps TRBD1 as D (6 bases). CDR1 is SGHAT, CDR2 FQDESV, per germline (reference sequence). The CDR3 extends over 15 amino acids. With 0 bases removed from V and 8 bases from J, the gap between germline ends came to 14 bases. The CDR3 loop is CASSLAGDRQDEQFF. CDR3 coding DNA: TGTGCCAGCAGCTTAGCAGGGGACCGACAGGATGAGCAGTTCTTC.

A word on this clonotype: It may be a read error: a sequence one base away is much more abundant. CDR3 bases: TGTGTCAGCAGTAGCCAACTAGCGGGAGAAATGTACGAGCAGTACTTC. Protein sequence: CVSSSQLAGEMYEQYF. The chain has TRBV6-1 and TRBJ2-7, with 11 bases lining up with TRBD2. Germline V lookup: CDR1 MNHNS, CDR2 SASEGT. This CDR3 has 16 residues.

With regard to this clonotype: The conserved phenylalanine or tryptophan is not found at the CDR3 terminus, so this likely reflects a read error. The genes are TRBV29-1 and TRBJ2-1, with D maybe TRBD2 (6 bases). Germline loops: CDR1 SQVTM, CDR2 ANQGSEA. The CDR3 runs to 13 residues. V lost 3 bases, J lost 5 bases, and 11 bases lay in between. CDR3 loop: CSVETPGDNEQFV. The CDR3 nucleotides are TGCAGCGTTGAGACTCCGGGGGACAATGAGCAGTTCGTC.

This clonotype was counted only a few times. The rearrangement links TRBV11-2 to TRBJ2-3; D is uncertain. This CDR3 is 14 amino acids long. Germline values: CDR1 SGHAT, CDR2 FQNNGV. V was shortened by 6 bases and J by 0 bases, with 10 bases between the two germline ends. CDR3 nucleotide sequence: TGTGCCAGCAGTTCAGTTGCCAGCACAGATACGCAGTATTTT. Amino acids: CASSSVASTDTQYF. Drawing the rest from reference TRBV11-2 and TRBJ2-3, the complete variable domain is EAGVAQSPRYKIIEKRQSVAFWCNPISGHATLYWYQQILGQGPKLLIQFQNNGVVDDSQLPKDRFSAERLKGVDSTLKIQPAKLEDSAVYLCASSSVASTDTQYFGPGTRLTVL.

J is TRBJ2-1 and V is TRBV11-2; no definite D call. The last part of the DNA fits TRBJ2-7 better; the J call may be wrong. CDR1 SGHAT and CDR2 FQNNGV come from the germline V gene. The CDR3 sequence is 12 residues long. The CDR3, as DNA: TGTGCCAGCAGCTTAGTGTACAATGAACAGTACTTC. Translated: CASSLVYNEQYF.

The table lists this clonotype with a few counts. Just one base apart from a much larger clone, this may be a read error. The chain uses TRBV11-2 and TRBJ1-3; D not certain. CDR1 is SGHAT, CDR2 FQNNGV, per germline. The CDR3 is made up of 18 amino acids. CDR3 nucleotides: TGTGCCGGCAGCTTAGAGAGGTCAGCAGAGAGCTCTGGAAACACCATATATTTT. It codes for CAGSLERSAESSGNTIYF.

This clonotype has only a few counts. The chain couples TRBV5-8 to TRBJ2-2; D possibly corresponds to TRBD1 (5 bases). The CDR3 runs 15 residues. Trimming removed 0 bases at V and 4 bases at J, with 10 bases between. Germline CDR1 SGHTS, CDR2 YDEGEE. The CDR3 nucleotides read TGTGCCAGCAGCTTGGAGGGGATACCCACCGGGGAGCTGTTTTTT. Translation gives CASSLEGIPTGELFF. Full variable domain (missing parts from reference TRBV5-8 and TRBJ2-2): EAGVTQSPTHLIKTRGQQATLRCSPISGHTSVYWYQQALGLGLQFLLWYDEGEERNRGNFPPRFSGRQFPNYSSELNVNALELEDSALYLCASSLEGIPTGELFFGEGSRLTVL.

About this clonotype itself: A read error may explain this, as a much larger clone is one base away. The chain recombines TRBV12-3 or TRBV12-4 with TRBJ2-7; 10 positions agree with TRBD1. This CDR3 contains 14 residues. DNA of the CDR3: TGTGCCAGCCGTAAGGGACAGGGGCCCGTCGAGCAGTGCTTC. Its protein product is CASRKGQGPVEQCF.

As DNA, the CDR3 is TGTGCCAGCAGTGACTCAAAAAACCCCGCGAGCAGGCAGTACTTC. Encoded protein: CASSDSKNPASRQYF. The rearrangement uses TRBV2 and TRBJ2-7; D unresolved. This CDR3 spans 15 amino acids. With 3 bases removed from V and 9 bases from J, the gap between germline ends came to 21 bases. The germline V gene encodes CDR1 SNHLY and CDR2 FYNNEI.

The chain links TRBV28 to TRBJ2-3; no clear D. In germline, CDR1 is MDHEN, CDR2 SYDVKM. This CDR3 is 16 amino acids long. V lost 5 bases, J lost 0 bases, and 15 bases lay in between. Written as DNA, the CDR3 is TGTGCCAGCAGTCCCCCCCCGTCACTTAGCACAGATACGCAGTATTTT. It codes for CASSPPPSLSTDTQYF. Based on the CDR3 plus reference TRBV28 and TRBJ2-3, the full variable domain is DVKVTQSSRYLVKRTGEKVFLECVQDMDHENMFWYRQDPGLGLRLIYFSYDVKMKEKGDIPEGYSVSREKKERFSLILESASTNQTSMYLCASSPPPSLSTDTQYFGPGTRLTVL.

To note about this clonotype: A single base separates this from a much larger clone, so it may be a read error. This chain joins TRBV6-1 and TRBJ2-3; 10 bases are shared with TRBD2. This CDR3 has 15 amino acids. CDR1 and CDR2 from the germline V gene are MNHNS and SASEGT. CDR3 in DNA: TGTGCCAGCAGTGAACTAGCGGGAGTTACAGATATGCAGTATTTT. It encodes CASSELAGVTDMQYF.

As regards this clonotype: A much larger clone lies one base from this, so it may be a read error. CDR3 residues: CSVEDDRAEVFF. The CDR3 DNA is TGCAGCGTTGAAGACGACAGGGCTGAAGTTTTCTTT. V gene TRBV29-1 combines with J gene TRBJ1-1, with TRBD1 identical over 7 bases. Germline V lookup: CDR1 SQVTM, CDR2 ANQGSEA. The CDR3 sequence is 12 residues long.

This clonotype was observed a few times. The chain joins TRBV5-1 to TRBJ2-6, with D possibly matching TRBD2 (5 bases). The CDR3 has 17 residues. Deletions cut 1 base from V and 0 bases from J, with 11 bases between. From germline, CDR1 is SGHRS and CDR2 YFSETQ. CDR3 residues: CASSLMSGSSGANVLTF. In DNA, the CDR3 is TGCGCCAGCAGCTTGATGAGCGGCTCCTCTGGGGCCAACGTCCTGACTTTC.

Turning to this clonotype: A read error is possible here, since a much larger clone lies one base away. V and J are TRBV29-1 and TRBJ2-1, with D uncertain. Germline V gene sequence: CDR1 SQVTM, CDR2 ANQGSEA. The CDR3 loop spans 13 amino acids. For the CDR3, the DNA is TGCAGCGTCATATCTAAGCAGTACAATGAGCAGCTCTTC. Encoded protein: CSVISKQYNEQLF.

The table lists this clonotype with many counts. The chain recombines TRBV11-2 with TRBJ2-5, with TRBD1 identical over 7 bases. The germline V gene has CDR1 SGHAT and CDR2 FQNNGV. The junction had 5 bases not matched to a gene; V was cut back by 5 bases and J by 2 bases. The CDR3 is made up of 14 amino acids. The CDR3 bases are TGTGCCAGCAGCCTCGGGACAGCGCAAGAGACCCAGTACTTC. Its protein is CASSLGTAQETQYF. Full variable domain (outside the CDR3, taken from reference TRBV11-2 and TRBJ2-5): EAGVAQSPRYKIIEKRQSVAFWCNPISGHATLYWYQQILGQGPKLLIQFQNNGVVDDSQLPKDRFSAERLKGVDSTLKIQPAKLEDSAVYLCASSLGTAQETQYFGPGTRLLVL.

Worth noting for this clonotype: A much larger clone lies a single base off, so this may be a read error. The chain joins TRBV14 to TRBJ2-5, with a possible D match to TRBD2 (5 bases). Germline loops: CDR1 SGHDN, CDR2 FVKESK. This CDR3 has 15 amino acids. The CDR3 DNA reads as TGTGCCAGCAACCAAGAGGGATTGCAACAAGAGACCCAGTACTTC. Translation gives CASNQEGLQQETQYF.

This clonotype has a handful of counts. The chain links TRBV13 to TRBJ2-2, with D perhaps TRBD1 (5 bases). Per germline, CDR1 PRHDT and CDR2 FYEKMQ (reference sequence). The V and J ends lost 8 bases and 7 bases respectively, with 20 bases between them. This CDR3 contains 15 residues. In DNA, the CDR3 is TGTGCCAGCGGCGGCAGGGCGGCAGTGGGCGGGGAGCTGTTTTTT. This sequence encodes CASGGRAAVGGELFF.

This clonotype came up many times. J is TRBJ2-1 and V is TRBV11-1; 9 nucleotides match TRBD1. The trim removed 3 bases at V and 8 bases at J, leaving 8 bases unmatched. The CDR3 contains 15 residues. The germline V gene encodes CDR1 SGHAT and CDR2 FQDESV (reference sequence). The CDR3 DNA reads TGTGCCAGCAGCTTGGGGGACAGGGAGAGGGATGAGCAGTTCTTC. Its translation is CASSLGDRERDEQFF.

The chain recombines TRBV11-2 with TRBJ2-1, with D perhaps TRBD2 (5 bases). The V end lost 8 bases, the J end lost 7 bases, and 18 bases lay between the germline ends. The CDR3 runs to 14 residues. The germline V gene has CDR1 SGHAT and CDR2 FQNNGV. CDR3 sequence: CASGPRGLRNEQFF. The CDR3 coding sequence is TGTGCCAGCGGCCCTAGAGGGCTCCGGAATGAGCAGTTCTTC.

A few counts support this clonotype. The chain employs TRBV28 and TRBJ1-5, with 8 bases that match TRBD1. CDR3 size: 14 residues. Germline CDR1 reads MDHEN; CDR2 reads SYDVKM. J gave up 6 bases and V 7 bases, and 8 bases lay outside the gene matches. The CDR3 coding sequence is TGTGCCAGCACCGCGGACAGGGACGCTCAGCCCCAGCATTTT. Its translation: CASTADRDAQPQHF. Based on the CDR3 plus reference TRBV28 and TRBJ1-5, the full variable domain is DVKVTQSSRYLVKRTGEKVFLECVQDMDHENMFWYRQDPGLGLRLIYFSYDVKMKEKGDIPEGYSVSREKKERFSLILESASTNQTSMYLCASTADRDAQPQHFGDGTRLSIL.

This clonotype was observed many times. The CDR3 loop reads CASSRQWSTDTQYF. The CDR3 nucleotides are TGCGCCAGCAGCCGACAATGGAGCACAGATACGCAGTATTTT. The rearrangement joins TRBV4-1 to TRBJ2-3; D is ambiguous. CDR3 size: 14 residues. The germline CDR1 and CDR2 sequences are MGHRA and YSYEKL. Deletions cut 4 bases from V and 0 bases from J, with 8 bases between.